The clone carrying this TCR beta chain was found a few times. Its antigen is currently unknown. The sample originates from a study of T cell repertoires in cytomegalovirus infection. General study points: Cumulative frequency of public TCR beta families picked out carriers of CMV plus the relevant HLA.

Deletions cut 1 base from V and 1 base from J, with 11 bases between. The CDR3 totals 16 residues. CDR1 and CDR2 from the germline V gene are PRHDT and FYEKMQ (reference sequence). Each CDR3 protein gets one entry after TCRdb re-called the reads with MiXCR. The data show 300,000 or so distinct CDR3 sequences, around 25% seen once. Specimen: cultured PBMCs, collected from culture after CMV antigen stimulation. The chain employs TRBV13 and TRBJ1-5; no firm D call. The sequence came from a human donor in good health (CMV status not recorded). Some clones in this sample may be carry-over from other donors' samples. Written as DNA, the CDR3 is TGTGCCAGCAGCTTAGTAGACTCCGAGAGCAATCAGCCCCAGCATTTT. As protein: CASSLVDSESNQPQHF.